This T cell receptor (beta chain) was profiled in a study of PD-L1 blockade in urothelial cancer. As for the study in general: Males with urothelial cancer arising in the bladder constituted most of the 29 patients. Blood was analyzed 3 weeks (second dose) and 6 weeks after treatment start.

Time point noted: pretreatment peripheral blood. Some clones are missing from TCRdb's copy, which holds only in-frame ones; the method was immunoSEQ multiplex PCR. The repertoire holds 50,000 or so clones, with 70% to 90% as singletons. J lost 1 base, V lost 7 bases, and 1 base had no gene match. The CDR3 is 14 residues long. Per the germline V gene, CDR1 is SNHLY and CDR2 is FYNNEI. Specimen: PBMCs, collected around atezolizumab (anti-PD-L1) treatment. The receptor was isolated from a man in his sixties with urothelial cancer. The chain has TRBV2 and TRBJ2-2; 9 bases agree with TRBD2. The CDR3: CASTLAGNTGELFF. In DNA, the CDR3 is TGTGCCAGCACACTAGCGGGGAACACCGGGGAGCTGTTTTTT.